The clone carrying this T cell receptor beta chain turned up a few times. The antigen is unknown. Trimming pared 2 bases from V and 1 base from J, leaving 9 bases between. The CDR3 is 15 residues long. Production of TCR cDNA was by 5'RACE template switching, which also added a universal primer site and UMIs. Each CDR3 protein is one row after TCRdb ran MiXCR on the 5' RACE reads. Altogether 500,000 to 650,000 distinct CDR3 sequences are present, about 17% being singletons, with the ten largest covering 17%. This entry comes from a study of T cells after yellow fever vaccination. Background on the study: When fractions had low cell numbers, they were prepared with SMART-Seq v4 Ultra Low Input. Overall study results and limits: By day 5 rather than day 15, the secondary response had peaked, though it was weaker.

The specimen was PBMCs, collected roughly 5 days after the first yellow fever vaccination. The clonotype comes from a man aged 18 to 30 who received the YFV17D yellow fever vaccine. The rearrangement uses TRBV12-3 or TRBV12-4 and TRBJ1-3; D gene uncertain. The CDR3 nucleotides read TGTGCCAGCAGTTTATTGGGTATTTCTGGAAACACCATATATTTT. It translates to CASSLLGISGNTIYF.